Shown below are 15 T cell receptor beta chains from a single sample sequenced in a study of early T cells in non-severe SARS-CoV-2 infection (dated by TCRdb to the early 2020s). The receptor library was made with 5' RACE. TCRdb shows the sequencer as NextSeq 500. TCRdb trimmed public reads at Q25 via fastp, called clones via MiXCR and kept in-frame beta chains. Rows matching on CDR3 protein sequence are summarized as one entry with the most common DNA and genes. The sample includes about 56,000 distinct CDR3 sequences, with over 13% observed a single time. Jointly, the top ten make up over 4% of the sample. The input for sequencing was whole blood, taken at baseline. The source is an adult who was a healthcare worker with PCR-confirmed SARS-CoV-2 infection or an uninfected control (not recorded which).

This clonotype was counted a few times. The rearrangement uses TRBV30 and TRBJ1-3; perhaps TRBD1 as D (5 bases). CDR1 is GTSNPN and CDR2 is SVGIG in the germline V gene (reference sequence). The CDR3 sequence is 14 residues long. Trimming left V 5 bases short and J 2 bases short, with 13 bases between. CDR3: CAWGKGPAGNTIYF. In DNA form, the CDR3 reads TGTGCCTGGGGAAAGGGACCGGCTGGAAACACCATATATTTT.

The gene calls are TRBV7-8 and TRBJ1-2, with D perhaps TRBD1 (5 bases). Germline V gives CDR1 SGHVS, CDR2 FQNEAQ. CDR3 length equals 17 residues. V was clipped by 2 bases and J by 2 bases, with 18 bases between them. The CDR3 is CASSLMSRQRLNYGYTF. The CDR3 DNA sequence: TGTGCCAGCAGCTTAATGAGCAGACAGAGGCTAAACTATGGCTACACCTTC.

The V gene is TRBV12-3 or TRBV12-4, the J gene TRBJ1-1; D is unclear. The CDR3 spans 13 residues. V shed 8 bases and J shed 3 bases, with 13 bases lying between them. The CDR3 protein is CASAFLRDTEAFF. The CDR3 nucleotides read TGTGCCAGCGCCTTTCTTAGGGACACTGAAGCTTTCTTT.

The chain couples TRBV27 to TRBJ2-1; 9 bases are a match to TRBD2. J lost 0 bases, V lost 5 bases, and 2 bases had no gene match. This CDR3 has 15 amino acids. Germline CDR1 and CDR2: MNHEY and SMNVEV (reference sequence). CDR3 nucleotide sequence: TGTGCCAGCAGTCTTAGCGGGAGCTCCTACAATGAGCAGTTCTTC. Its protein product is CASSLSGSSYNEQFF.

The chain has TRBV7-9 and TRBJ2-7; TRBD1 matches at 10 bases. Germline loops: CDR1 SEHNR, CDR2 FQNEAQ (reference sequence). The CDR3 totals 15 residues. V lost 5 bases to trimming and J lost 1 base; unmatched junction nucleotides: 5. The CDR3 sequence: CASSRGQGMSYEQYF. The CDR3 coding sequence is TGTGCCAGCAGCCGGGGACAGGGGATGTCCTACGAGCAGTACTTC. Filled out from reference TRBV7-9 and TRBJ2-7, the complete variable domain reads DTGVSQNPRHKITKRGQNVTFRCDPISEHNRLYWYRQTLGQGPEFLTYFQNEAQLEKSRLLSDRFSAERPKGSFSTLEIQRTEQGDSAMYLCASSRGQGMSYEQYFGPGTRLTVT.

This clonotype was seen only a few times. CDR3 amino acids: CASSFADEQYF. As DNA, the CDR3 is TGTGCCAGCAGCTTTGCAGACGAGCAGTACTTC. The rearrangement links TRBV7-9 to TRBJ2-7; D gene uncertain. Trimming left V 3 bases short and J 5 bases short, with 5 bases between. Germline V CDR1 and CDR2: SEHNR, FQNEAQ (reference sequence). The CDR3 contains 11 residues.

This sequence joins TRBV20-1 and TRBJ2-5, with 11 bases fitting TRBD2. Germline CDR1 is DFQATT and CDR2 is SNEGSKA (reference sequence). The CDR3 is 15 amino acids. V trimming: 6 bases; J trimming: 5 bases; junction bases outside the gene matches: 11. The DNA of the CDR3 is TGCAGTGCGGCCGGAGCTAGCGGGAGGAGGGAGACCCAGTACTTC. The encoded protein is CSAAGASGRRETQYF.

This clonotype was observed many times. V and J are TRBV27 and TRBJ1-5; TRBD1 agrees at 10 bases. The CDR3 runs 15 residues. CDR1 and CDR2 (germline): MNHEY, SMNVEV (reference sequence). After removal of 5 bases from V and 6 bases from J, the junction contained 7 bases not matched to a gene. This CDR3 reads CASSPRTGGRQPQHF. CDR3 sequence (DNA): TGTGCCAGCAGTCCCCGGACAGGGGGACGTCAGCCCCAGCATTTT.

This clonotype was observed a handful of times. The chain couples TRBV20-1 to TRBJ2-3; D is undetermined. Germline CDR1 DFQATT, CDR2 SNEGSKA (reference sequence). The CDR3 length is 14 residues. Trimming removed 5 bases at V and 1 base at J, with 13 bases between. Here the CDR3 DNA reads TGCAGTGCTCTACCCGGGTGGGGCACAGATACGCAGTATTTT. Translated, it gives CSALPGWGTDTQYF.

This chain connects TRBV28 to TRBJ1-6, with a possible D match to TRBD1 (5 bases). This CDR3 has 15 amino acids. The germline V and J ends were trimmed by 6 bases and 6 bases, with 15 bases remaining between them. The V gene's germline CDR1 is MDHEN and CDR2 SYDVKM. The CDR3 reads CASSPNEGFNSPLHF. CDR3 bases: TGTGCCAGCAGCCCTAACGAGGGGTTTAATTCACCCCTCCACTTT.

This clonotype has just a few counts. The J gene is TRBJ2-5, the V gene TRBV12-3 or TRBV12-4; D uncertain. The length of the CDR3 is 13 residues. The V gene lost 2 bases and the J gene lost 5 bases, with 9 bases spanning the gap. The CDR3 spells CASSLLRRETQYF. For the CDR3, the DNA is TGTGCCAGCAGTTTATTGCGGCGGGAGACCCAGTACTTC.

J is TRBJ2-2 and V is TRBV7-9; 7 bases agree with TRBD2. The CDR3 sequence is 12 residues long. The germline V gene encodes CDR1 SEHNR and CDR2 FQNEAQ (reference sequence). J lost 5 bases, V lost 7 bases, and 1 base had no gene match. The chain's CDR3 is CASTGGTGELFF. The CDR3 bases are TGTGCCAGCACCGGGGGGACCGGGGAGCTGTTTTTT.

About this clonotype: The junction departs from germline at one end; a sequencing error may be responsible. The chain couples TRBV20-1 to TRBJ2-3; D is possibly TRBD2 (6 bases). Germline V gene sequence: CDR1 DFQATT, CDR2 SNEGSKA (reference sequence). The CDR3 consists of 14 residues. Here the CDR3 reads CSARDLRRADTQYF. CDR3 DNA: TGCAGTGCCAGAGATTTGCGGAGGGCAGATACGCAGTATTTT.

This clonotype has ten or more counts. This chain joins TRBV3-1 and TRBJ2-3; D ambiguous. Looked up from germline, CDR1 is LGHDT and CDR2 is YNNKEL (reference sequence). The CDR3 covers 13 residues. V was pared by 4 bases and J by 2 bases, with 7 bases between. The CDR3 coding sequence is TGTGCCAGCAGCCCAAGCATCACAGATACGCAGTATTTT. This gives the protein CASSPSITDTQYF.

The V gene is TRBV6-6, the J gene TRBJ2-3, with D perhaps matching TRBD1 or TRBD2 (5 bases each). Germline V gene lookup returns CDR1 MNHNY and CDR2 SVGAGI (reference sequence). With 5 bases removed from V and 0 bases from J, the gap between germline ends came to 15 bases. The CDR3 runs to 16 residues. CDR3 sequence: CASSGGIGTSTDTQYF. In DNA form, the CDR3 reads TGTGCCAGCAGTGGGGGAATCGGGACCAGCACAGATACGCAGTATTTT.